This T cell receptor beta chain was captured by sequencing in a study of T cell responses to AZD1222 COVID-19 vaccine. General study findings and limits: Spike-wide coverage was observed for vaccine-associated CD4 TCRs, with dominant responses at 160-218 and 743-854.

Here immunoSEQ multiplex PCR was the method, and the copy in TCRdb shows in-frame clones only, minus some. The sample records more than 85,000 clones, more than 75% being singletons. Germline V gene sequence: CDR1 MDHEN, CDR2 SYDVKM. The CDR3 is made up of 14 amino acids. Trimming took off 11 bases at V and 2 bases at J, with 17 bases between the two ends. Of note for this clone: Antigen unknown.

This specimen was peripheral blood, taken on day 0 of AZD1222 vaccination. The source is an adult in good health. The chain is built from TRBV28 and TRBJ2-3, with D possibly being TRBD2 (5 bases). The CDR3 sequence: CAGSKTGITDTQYF. CDR3 DNA sequence: TGTGCCGGAAGTAAGACGGGGATCACAGATACGCAGTATTTT.